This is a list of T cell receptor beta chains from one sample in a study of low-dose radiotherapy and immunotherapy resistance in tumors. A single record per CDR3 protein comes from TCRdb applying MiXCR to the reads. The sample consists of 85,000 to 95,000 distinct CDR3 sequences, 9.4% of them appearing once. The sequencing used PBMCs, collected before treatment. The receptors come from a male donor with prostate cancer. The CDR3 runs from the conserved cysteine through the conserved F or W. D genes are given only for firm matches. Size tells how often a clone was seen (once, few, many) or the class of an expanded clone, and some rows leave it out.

TGTGCCAGCAGTTATAGAATGGGCTCCTACAATGAGCAGTTCTTC CASSYRMGSYNEQFF TRBV6-5 . . TRBJ2-1
TGTGCCAGCACCACGGGGGGAGGCGGCTACACCTTC CASTTGGGGYTF TRBV12-3/TRBV12-4 many . TRBJ1-2
TGCAGTGCTAGTTACCTCGGGGCGGGAGTAGGCGAGACCCAGTACTTC CSASYLGAGVGETQYF TRBV20-1 many TRBD2 TRBJ2-5
TGTGCCAGCAGCCTGGGGGGGCTAGGTGGAAACACCATATATTTT CASSLGGLGGNTIYF TRBV12-3/TRBV12-4 many . TRBJ1-3
TGTGCCAGCCTAACTTCGGGACAGGGTGTCGGATCCGAGCAGTACTTC CASLTSGQGVGSEQYF TRBV28 . TRBD1 TRBJ2-7
TGCGCCAGCAGCCAAGACGGGCTGAGACAAGAGACCCAGTACTTC CASSQDGLRQETQYF TRBV4-3 many . TRBJ2-5
TGTGCCAGCAGCTCCCCGGCTCCCAATGAGCAGTTCTTC CASSSPAPNEQFF TRBV28 many . TRBJ2-1
TGTGCCAGCTCACCACCGCTGGGACAGGTCCTCTATGGCTACACCTTC CASSPPLGQVLYGYTF TRBV18 . TRBD1 TRBJ1-2
TGCGCCAGCAGCCAAGATGATAGAGGAACGACTAATGAAAAACTGTTTTTT CASSQDDRGTTNEKLFF TRBV4-1 . . TRBJ1-4
TGTGCCAGCAGACCGAGGACTAGCGGTGCCTACAATGAGCAGTTCTTC CASRPRTSGAYNEQFF TRBV6-5 many TRBD2 TRBJ2-1
TGTGCCAGTAGTACCTTAAGACAGGGCCCCTACGAGCAGTACTTC CASSTLRQGPYEQYF TRBV19 . TRBD1 TRBJ2-7
TGTGCCAGCAGCCGACTAGCGGTTTCCACAGATACGCAGTATTTT CASSRLAVSTDTQYF TRBV28 many TRBD2 TRBJ2-3
TGTGCCAGCAGCCGAGGAGGGTTGTCCTACGAGCAGTACTTC CASSRGGLSYEQYF TRBV14 once . TRBJ2-7
TGCAGCGTTGATGGATTGGCAACTGAGCAGTTCTTC CSVDGLATEQFF TRBV29-1 many . TRBJ2-1
TGTGCCAGCAGCTCACTAGCGTCCCCAGATACGCAGTATTTT CASSSLASPDTQYF TRBV11-3 many TRBD2 TRBJ2-3
TGTGCCAGCAGCTTGACTAGCGGGCCAGCGAACACCGGGGAGCTGTTTTTT CASSLTSGPANTGELFF TRBV7-3 many TRBD2 TRBJ2-2
TGTGCCATCAGTGACACGGGGATCTATGGCTACACCTTC CAISDTGIYGYTF TRBV10-3 many . TRBJ1-2
TGTGCCAGCAGCTTAGACGGGGACTCCTACGAGCAGTACTTC CASSLDGDSYEQYF TRBV11-3 many . TRBJ2-7
TGTGCCAGCAGCGTTGGTCCCGGATCCTACGAGCAGTACTTC CASSVGPGSYEQYF TRBV9 many . TRBJ2-7
TGTGCCAGCAGCCAGGGCAGACAAGAGACCCAGTACTTC CASSQGRQETQYF TRBV14 many . TRBJ2-5
TGCAGCGTTGAAGTATCCGGGGGGCGCGGGGAGACCCAGTACTTC CSVEVSGGRGETQYF TRBV29-1 . . TRBJ2-5
TGTGCCAGCAGTAAACAGGGGGCTGTAGGAGAGACCCAGTACTTC CASSKQGAVGETQYF TRBV2 many TRBD1 TRBJ2-5
TGTGCCAGCACCAAACTACAGGGGGCGAGCACAGATACGCAGTATTTT CASTKLQGASTDTQYF TRBV6-6 few TRBD1 TRBJ2-3
TGTGCCAGCTCACCATCAGGGACAGGGCAGCCCCAGCATTTT CASSPSGTGQPQHF TRBV18 many TRBD1 TRBJ1-5
TGCGCCAGCAGCCGTCCCACTAGCGATACGAAGAATGAGCAGTTCTTC CASSRPTSDTKNEQFF TRBV4-1 many TRBD2 TRBJ2-1
TGTGCCAGCAGCCTAGGACTAGCGGCCGGCACAGATACGCAGTATTTT CASSLGLAAGTDTQYF TRBV11-2 many TRBD2 TRBJ2-3
TGCAGCGTTGAAGGCGGACTAGAGCGGGAGACCCAGTACTTC CSVEGGLERETQYF TRBV29-1 many TRBD2 TRBJ2-5
TGTGCCAGCAGCGCGGGGCGTCTAGCGGGTCCCTATGTAGAGACCCAGTACTTC CASSAGRLAGPYVETQYF TRBV7-9 many TRBD2 TRBJ2-5
TGTGCCAGTACACAACCCGGGGCCAACGTCCTGACTTTC CASTQPGANVLTF TRBV19 many . TRBJ2-6
TGTGCCAGTAGTACGGGACTAGCGGCCTCACTGGGGGAGCAGTACTTC CASSTGLAASLGEQYF TRBV19 many TRBD2 TRBJ2-7
TGTGCCAGTAGTACCGGAGCGGCCCCCGGGGAGCTGTTTTTT CASSTGAAPGELFF TRBV19 many . TRBJ2-2
TGTGCCCGGTCAGCGCTAAATTCTCCCGAGCAGTACTTC CARSALNSPEQYF TRBV2 many . TRBJ2-7
TGTGCCAGCAGCGGCGGGACAGGGGTCACAGATACGCAGTATTTT CASSGGTGVTDTQYF TRBV7-2 . TRBD1 TRBJ2-3
TGTGCCAGCAGTGTCGGACGGTTTGACCTTGCTTCCTACGAGCAGTACTTC CASSVGRFDLASYEQYF TRBV28 many . TRBJ2-7
TGCAGTGCTAGAGATAACAGACAGCCGCGCAATCAGCCCCAGCATTTT CSARDNRQPRNQPQHF TRBV20-1 many . TRBJ1-5
TGTGCCACCAGAGGGGCCCGGGGCTCCGGGGAGCTGTTTTTT CATRGARGSGELFF TRBV19 many . TRBJ2-2
TGTGCCACCAGGGGGGGGTCCTACGAGCAGTACTTC CATRGGSYEQYF TRBV28 many . TRBJ2-7
TGTGCCAGCAGCCCACGACTCCGGACGGTAGAAGAGACCCAGTACTTC CASSPRLRTVEETQYF TRBV7-2 many . TRBJ2-5
TGTGCCAGCAGCTTAGATCCCGCGAAGTTCTTC CASSLDPAKFF TRBV7-9 few . TRBJ2-1
TGTGCCAGCGGGGGGAGCTGGTACAATGAGCAGTTCTTC CASGGSWYNEQFF TRBV5-4 . . TRBJ2-1
TGCAGTGCTAGAGATTCCCGGACAGGGGGCATCTACAATCAGCCCCAGCATTTT CSARDSRTGGIYNQPQHF TRBV20-1 many TRBD1 TRBJ1-5
TGTGCCAGCAGAGGGACAACTGGCAATCAGCCCCAGCATTTT CASRGTTGNQPQHF TRBV27 many . TRBJ1-5
TGTGCCAGCAGCTGGGGCAGTAATGAAAAACTGTTTTTT CASSWGSNEKLFF TRBV9 many . TRBJ1-4
TGTGCCAGCAGCCTACAGGGTATAACGGGGGAGCTGTTTTTT CASSLQGITGELFF TRBV14 many . TRBJ2-2
TGTGCCAGTAGTAGGGATTCATCCTATGGCTACACCTTC CASSRDSSYGYTF TRBV19 many . TRBJ1-2
TGTGCCAGCAGGGCGGGAAGAAAGACGTATTTT CASRAGRKTYF TRBV28 many . TRBJ2-3
TGTGCCAGCAGTTTATTACAGACAGGAGTGAACACTGAAGCTTTCTTT CASSLLQTGVNTEAFF TRBV28 many . TRBJ1-1
TGTGCCAGTAGTAAGGCAGGTACGGGCACTGAAGCTTTCTTT CASSKAGTGTEAFF TRBV19 . . TRBJ1-1